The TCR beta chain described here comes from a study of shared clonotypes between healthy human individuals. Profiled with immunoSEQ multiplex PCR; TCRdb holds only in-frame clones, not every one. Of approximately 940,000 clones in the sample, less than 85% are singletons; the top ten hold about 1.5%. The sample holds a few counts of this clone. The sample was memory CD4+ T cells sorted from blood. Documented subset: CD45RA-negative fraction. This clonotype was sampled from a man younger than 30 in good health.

This chain's CDR3 is CASSLEGTGSTEAFF. As DNA, the CDR3 is TGCGCCAGCAGCTTGGAAGGGACAGGGAGCACTGAAGCTTTCTTT. The gene calls are TRBV5-1 and TRBJ1-1, with TRBD1 matching over 9 bases. Unmatched junction bases numbered 4, after V lost 0 bases and J lost 4 bases. The CDR3 is 15 amino acids. From germline, CDR1 is SGHRS and CDR2 YFSETQ. Complete variable domain (other parts from reference TRBV5-1 and TRBJ1-1): KAGVTQTPRYLIKTRGQQVTLSCSPISGHRSVSWYQQTPGQGLQFLFEYFSETQRNKGNFPGRFSGRQFSNSRSEMNVSTLELGDSALYLCASSLEGTGSTEAFFGQGTRLTVV.